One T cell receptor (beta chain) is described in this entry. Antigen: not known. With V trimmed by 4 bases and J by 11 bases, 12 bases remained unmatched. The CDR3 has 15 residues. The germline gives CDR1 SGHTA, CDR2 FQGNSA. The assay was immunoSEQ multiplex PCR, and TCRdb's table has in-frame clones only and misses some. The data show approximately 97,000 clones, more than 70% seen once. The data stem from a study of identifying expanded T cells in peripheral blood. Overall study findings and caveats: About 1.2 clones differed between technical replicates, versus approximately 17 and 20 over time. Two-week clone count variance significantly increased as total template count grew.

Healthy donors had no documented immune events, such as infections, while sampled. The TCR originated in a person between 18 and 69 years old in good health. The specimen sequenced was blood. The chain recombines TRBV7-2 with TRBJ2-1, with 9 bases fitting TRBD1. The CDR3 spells CASSSPGQGFLQQFF. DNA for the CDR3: TGTGCCAGCAGCTCGCCGGGACAGGGTTTCTTACAGCAGTTCTTC.